The 13 T cell receptor beta chains given below trace back to one sample, sequenced in a study of cytomegalovirus exposure and HLA in healthy donors. Data came from immunoSEQ multiplex PCR; TCRdb stores just in-frame clones and leaves some out. The sample holds more than 300,000 clones, just over 85% seen once. Sequenced sample: PBMCs. Every receptor here comes from a woman younger than 30 in good health and CMV-seronegative.

The genes are TRBV5-1 and TRBJ1-3; tentative D call: TRBD1 (6 bases). This CDR3 is 15 amino acids long. Trimming removed 1 base from V and 2 bases from J, with 10 bases in between. The V gene's germline CDR1 is SGHRS and CDR2 YFSETQ. DNA of the CDR3: TGCGCCAGCAGCTTGCAGGGGATCCCTGGAAACACCATATATTTT. It yields the protein CASSLQGIPGNTIYF.

This chain uses TRBV9 with TRBJ2-3, with 7 bases identical to TRBD1. The CDR3 has 14 residues. With 3 bases clipped from V and 4 bases from J, the junction kept 5 bases outside the gene matches. CDR1 and CDR2 (germline): SGDLS, YYNGEE. This CDR3 is CASSDTGVADTQYF. The CDR3, as DNA: TGTGCCAGCAGCGATACAGGGGTAGCAGATACGCAGTATTTT.

The chain employs TRBV11-1 and TRBJ2-7; 9 nucleotides agree with TRBD1. This CDR3 contains 14 residues. Germline V gene sequence: CDR1 SGHAT, CDR2 FQDESV (reference sequence). V gave up 6 bases and J gave up 2 bases; unmatched junction bases: 5. The CDR3 is CASRRTGEAYEQYF. CDR3 nucleotide sequence: TGTGCCAGCAGACGGACAGGGGAAGCCTACGAGCAGTACTTC.

The V and J genes are TRBV6-5 and TRBJ1-2, with TRBD1 matching 9 bases. V shed 5 bases and J 8 bases; nucleotides not matched to a gene: 9. CDR3 length: 14 amino acids. CDR1 and CDR2 (germline): MNHEY, SVGAGI. The CDR3 nucleotides are TGTGCCAGCAGTCGGGGACAGGGACCTTGGGGCTACACCTTC. It codes for CASSRGQGPWGYTF.

This clone turned up a few times. The chain recombines TRBV19 with TRBJ1-2; tentative D call: TRBD1 (5 bases). The CDR3 is 14 amino acids. Germline-derived CDR1 and CDR2 are LNHDA and SQIVND (reference sequence). The V end was cut by 6 bases, the J end by 7 bases, with 18 bases between. The CDR3 coding sequence is TGTGCCAGTAGCCCCACAGGAACTTCAAGTGGCTACACCTTC. This sequence encodes CASSPTGTSSGYTF.

The DNA of the CDR3 is TGTGCCAGCAGTCCCCTAGGACTAGCGGACGACAATGAGCAGTTCTTC. The encoded protein is CASSPLGLADDNEQFF. The V and J genes are TRBV28 and TRBJ2-1; 10 nucleotides agree with TRBD2. The germline V gene encodes CDR1 MDHEN and CDR2 SYDVKM. V lost 5 bases to trimming and J lost 5 bases; unmatched junction nucleotides: 9. The CDR3 is 16 residues long.

The J gene is TRBJ2-3, the V gene TRBV19, with a weak D call TRBD2 (6 bases). Per the germline V gene, CDR1 is LNHDA and CDR2 is SQIVND (reference sequence). CDR3 size: 16 residues. The V end lost 2 bases, the J end lost 2 bases, and 14 bases lay between the germline ends. The CDR3 region has the DNA TGTGCCAGTAGTATAACTCTAGGCGGGGTCACAGATACGCAGTATTTT. This translates into CASSITLGGVTDTQYF.

The J gene is TRBJ1-1, the V gene TRBV13, with TRBD1 matching over 12 bases. The germline CDR1 and CDR2 sequences are PRHDT and FYEKMQ (reference sequence). The V and J ends lost 4 bases and 1 base, in that order; junction bases with no gene match: 7. The CDR3 totals 17 residues. The CDR3 protein is CASSSRDRGRGNTEAFF. The CDR3 region has the DNA TGTGCCAGCAGCTCCAGGGACAGGGGGCGAGGGAACACTGAAGCTTTCTTT.

The chain carries TRBV6-5 and TRBJ1-2; D uncertain. Trimming left V 0 bases short and J 6 bases short, with 14 bases between. CDR1 is MNHEY, CDR2 SVGAGI, per germline. The CDR3 consists of 15 residues. The CDR3 DNA follows: TGTGCCAGCAGTTACTCGAAAGGAGGAGCGGATGGCTACACCTTC. Its protein product is CASSYSKGGADGYTF.

V and J are TRBV5-4 and TRBJ2-7; maybe TRBD2 (5 bases). V gave up 2 bases and J gave up 5 bases, with 11 bases separating them. The germline CDR1 and CDR2 sequences are SGHNT and YYREEE (reference sequence). The CDR3 covers 13 residues. The chain's CDR3 is CASSFRDGNEQYF. The CDR3 DNA sequence: TGTGCCAGCAGCTTCCGGGATGGGAACGAGCAGTACTTC. The variable domain in full, completed from reference TRBV5-4 and TRBJ2-7, reads ETGVTQSPTHLIKTRGQQVTLRCSSQSGHNTVSWYQQALGQGPQFIFQYYREEENGRGNFPPRFSGLQFPNYSSELNVNALELDDSALYLCASSFRDGNEQYFGPGTRLTVT.

CDR3 protein: CASSLAMGPDGYTF. CDR3 coding DNA: TGTGCCAGCAGCTTGGCTATGGGGCCGGATGGCTACACCTTC. The genes are TRBV5-4 and TRBJ1-2; perhaps TRBD1 as D (5 bases). Germline V gene data show CDR1 as SGHNT and CDR2 as YYREEE (reference sequence). The CDR3 is made up of 14 amino acids. The ends were cut back, 0 bases at V and 6 bases at J, with 12 bases in the middle.

The chain combines TRBV19 with TRBJ1-5; 9 positions agree with TRBD1. J gave up 9 bases and V 7 bases, and 4 bases lay outside the gene matches. This CDR3 is 12 amino acids long. Germline V gene data show CDR1 as LNHDA and CDR2 as SQIVND (reference sequence). CDR3 DNA sequence: TGTGCCAGTATCGGACAGGGGTTGCCCCAGCATTTT. It codes for CASIGQGLPQHF. The whole variable domain, remainder taken from reference TRBV19 and TRBJ1-5, is DGGITQSPKYLFRKEGQNVTLSCEQNLNHDAMYWYRQDPGQGLRLIYYSQIVNDFQKGDIAEGYSVSREKKESFPLTVTSAQKNPTAFYLCASIGQGLPQHFGDGTRLSIL.

This chain links TRBV28 with TRBJ2-5; possibly TRBD1 for D (5 bases). The CDR3 spans 15 residues. Germline V CDR1 and CDR2: MDHEN, SYDVKM. The V end lost 3 bases, the J end lost 2 bases, and 13 bases lay between the germline ends. CDR3 sequence reads: CASSFNRGYQETQYF. CDR3 DNA sequence: TGTGCCAGCAGTTTCAATAGGGGATATCAAGAGACCCAGTACTTC.